This T cell receptor (beta chain) derives from a study of regulatory T cells in long-lasting Graves disease. This clonotype was seen at least ten times. Libraries of TCR beta came from iRepertoire HTBI primers plus Arm-PCR of CDR3 regions. One entry per CDR3 protein results from TCRdb running MiXCR on the multiplex PCR reads. The sample yields more than 450,000 distinct CDR3 sequences, about 12% seen once. The time point is: newly diagnosed GD, antithyroid drugs for less than 3 months. PBMC RNA served as the TCR library source. One endocrinology department in Xi'an, China, was where patients came from. V was shortened by 5 bases and J by 0 bases, with 15 bases between the two germline ends. From germline, CDR1 is SEHNR and CDR2 FQNEAQ (reference sequence). The CDR3 spans 16 residues. These same data were also listed under a study on T cells in Graves' hyperthyroidism and ophthalmopathy. This second report adds: The HTBI primer set served for first-round RT-PCR of the TCR CDR3. Median prediction lead before ophthalmopathy onset was around 6.9 months with the model.

The input for sequencing was peripheral blood mononuclear cells (PBMCs), taken at new diagnosis, from a patient treated with antithyroid drugs. This sequence was found in a woman in her twenties or thirties with Graves disease. V is TRBV7-9 and J is TRBJ2-3, with D perhaps given as TRBD1 or TRBD2 (6 bases each). The DNA for the CDR3 is TGTGCCAGCAGCCCGGGGGCAACATCTAGCACAGATACGCAGTATTTT. It yields the protein CASSPGATSSTDTQYF.